This T cell receptor (beta chain) came from a study of blood T cell repertoires in COVID-19 (TCRdb year 2020). About the investigation overall: Collaborator samples came from the United States, Italy and Spain and covered acute and convalescent phases of COVID-19. A de-identified subject ID, COVID-19 status, age in years and sex were almost always included in the sample metadata. Samples were obtained from the ongoing ImmuneRACE study (first 160 participants) and from about 1,300 subjects provided by 6 global collaborators. A freely available public database, intended as a resource for researchers studying the immune response to SARS-CoV-2, is where the repertoires were released. The dataset comprised deeply sampled blood TCRbeta repertoires from subjects exposed to, actively infected with, or recovered from COVID-19. The material from the prospective study consisted of cDNA or gDNA derived from T cells, B-cell-depleted T cells, or PBMCs. HLA class I and class II types, where available, came from metadata supplied by the sample provider rather than from assay-based typing.

A second Seattle source provided samples from volunteer blood donors who had recovered from COVID-19. Collaborating institutions collected whole blood in K2EDTA tubes following their own protocols. For TCRbeta analysis, collaborator samples were shipped as frozen whole blood, as isolated PBMCs, or as DNA extracted from either sample type. As regards this clone: Which antigen it targets is not known. Base qualities are not at hand, and no much larger clone is one base apart.

The CDR3 runs 13 amino acids, cysteine and phenylalanine included. The sequence is cut down to CDR3 DNA, 39 bases in frame from base 1. From the germline V gene, CDR1 is SGHRS and CDR2 is YFSETQ. V loses 4 bases at its end and J loses 6 bases; junction bases beyond the gene matches: 3. Study-wide conclusions, independent of this receptor: The amount of clinical and demographic metadata varied by source and participant and was provided uncurated.

The immunoSEQ Assay, a bias-controlled multiplex PCR, was used to amplify TCRbeta CDR3 regions from genomic DNA. The study's processing was this. The number of nucleated cells in each sample was estimated by amplification of reference gene primers within the assay. To quantify the absolute abundance of each unique TCRbeta CDR3 rearrangement, sequence reads were collapsed and filtered. For each sample, productive Simpson clonality was calculated by taking the square root of Simpson's diversity index across productive rearrangements. TCRdb holds this immuneACCESS table with in-frame rearrangements only. Some clones are missing; in checked studies, unresolved V genes explain under half, and the rest has no known cause. The V and J calls and the clone size are those of that table, but D and trimming were determined from the DNA. Across this sample there are over 150,000 clones, with 70% to 90% seen only once. The ten top clones hold under 2% of the sample.

The sequence came from a man aged 18 to 29 who had recovered from COVID-19. The sequenced sample consisted of peripheral blood. The chain is encoded by TRBV5-1 joined to TRBJ1-2, with 10 bases in between that match TRBD1. In nucleotide form, the sequence is TGCGCCAGCAGCCGGGACAGGGGCCATGGCTACACCTTC. Its translation reads: CASSRDRGHGYTF.